The sequence of this T cell receptor (beta chain) was determined in a study of cytomegalovirus exposure and HLA in healthy donors. Study findings and constraints: An observed cluster of highly shared sequence variants was recorded as a likely sequencing artifact. It was only CMV serostatus that was available as immune exposure information.

To note about this clone: Its specificity is unknown.

Losses at the gene ends were 0 bases for V and 3 bases for J; bases not matched to a gene: 8. The germline gives CDR1 SGHRS, CDR2 YFSETQ. The CDR3 runs 17 residues. Primers included in the PCR were 60 Vbeta and 13 Jbeta primers. Clones were sequenced by immunoSEQ multiplex PCR, and TCRdb holds only the in-frame ones, with some missing. The sample contains roughly 99,000 clones, approximately 79% of which appear only once. This clonotype was sampled from a woman aged 40 to 50 in good health and CMV-seronegative. This chain connects TRBV5-1 to TRBJ2-7; 11 bases line up with TRBD1. Sequenced: PBMCs. The CDR3 spells CASSLGSGTGGLYEQYF. CDR3 DNA: TGCGCCAGCAGCTTGGGATCCGGGACAGGGGGTCTCTACGAGCAGTACTTC. The complete variable domain, with remaining parts taken from reference TRBV5-1 and TRBJ2-7, reads KAGVTQTPRYLIKTRGQQVTLSCSPISGHRSVSWYQQTPGQGLQFLFEYFSETQRNKGNFPGRFSGRQFSNSRSEMNVSTLELGDSALYLCASSLGSGTGGLYEQYFGPGTRLTVT.